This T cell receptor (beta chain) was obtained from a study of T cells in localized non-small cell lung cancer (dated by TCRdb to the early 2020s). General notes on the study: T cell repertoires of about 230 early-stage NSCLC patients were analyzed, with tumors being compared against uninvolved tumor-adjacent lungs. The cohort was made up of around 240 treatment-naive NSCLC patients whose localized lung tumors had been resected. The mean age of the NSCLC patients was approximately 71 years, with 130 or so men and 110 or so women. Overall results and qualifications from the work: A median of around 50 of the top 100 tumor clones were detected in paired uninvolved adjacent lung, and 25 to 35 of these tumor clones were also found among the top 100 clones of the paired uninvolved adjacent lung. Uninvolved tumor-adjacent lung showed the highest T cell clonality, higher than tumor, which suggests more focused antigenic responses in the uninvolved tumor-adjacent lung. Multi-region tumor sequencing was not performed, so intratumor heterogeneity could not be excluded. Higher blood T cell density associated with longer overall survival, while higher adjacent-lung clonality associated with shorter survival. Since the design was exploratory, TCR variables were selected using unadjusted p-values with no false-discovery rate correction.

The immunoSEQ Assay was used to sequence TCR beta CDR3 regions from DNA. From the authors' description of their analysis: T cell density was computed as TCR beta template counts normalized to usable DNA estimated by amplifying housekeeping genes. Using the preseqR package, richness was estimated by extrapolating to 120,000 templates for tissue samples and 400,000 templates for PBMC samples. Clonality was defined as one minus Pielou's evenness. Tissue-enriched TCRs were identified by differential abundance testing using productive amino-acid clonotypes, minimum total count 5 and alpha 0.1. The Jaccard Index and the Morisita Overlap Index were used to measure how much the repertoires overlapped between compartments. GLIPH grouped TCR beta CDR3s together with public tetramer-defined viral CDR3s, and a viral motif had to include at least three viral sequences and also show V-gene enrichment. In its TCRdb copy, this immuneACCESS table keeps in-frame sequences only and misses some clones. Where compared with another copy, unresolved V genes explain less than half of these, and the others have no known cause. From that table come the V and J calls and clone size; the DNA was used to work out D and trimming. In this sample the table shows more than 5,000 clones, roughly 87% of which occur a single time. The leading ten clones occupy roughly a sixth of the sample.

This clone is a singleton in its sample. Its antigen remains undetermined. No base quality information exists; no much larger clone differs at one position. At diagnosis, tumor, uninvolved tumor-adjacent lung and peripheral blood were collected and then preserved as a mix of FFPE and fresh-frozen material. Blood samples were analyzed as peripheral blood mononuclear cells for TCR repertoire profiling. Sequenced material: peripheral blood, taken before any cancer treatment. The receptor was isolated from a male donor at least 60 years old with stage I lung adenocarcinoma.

The CDR3 here reads CATTPGRATDNQPQHF. The sequenced DNA is TGTGCCACCACCCCCGGCAGGGCTACCGACAATCAGCCCCAGCATTTT. The chain joins TRBV19 to TRBJ1-5; the D segment could be TRBD1, given 5 matching bases. From the cysteine up to the phenylalanine, the CDR3 has a length of 16 residues. The sequence is cut down to CDR3 DNA, 48 bases in frame from base 1. The junction carries 22 bases between V and J, which are trimmed by 10 bases and 3 bases respectively. For CDR1 and CDR2, the germline V gene (reference sequence) lists LNHDA and SQIVND.